A selection of T cell receptor beta chains follows, all from one sample in a study of T cell responses to AZD1222 COVID-19 vaccine. Sequencing was performed with immunoSEQ multiplex PCR; in TCRdb, only in-frame clones are kept and a portion is missing. The repertoire has some 90,000 clones, about 88% of them found once; the top ten carry roughly 5.1%. Specimen: peripheral blood, collected 28 days after the second AZD1222 dose. These receptors came from an adult who received the AZD1222 COVID-19 vaccine. Each CDR3 is given with its conserved first and last residue.

v_call,cdr3_length,j_call,cdr3_aa
TRBV5-1,15,TRBJ2-3,CASSAIAGGTDTQYF
TRBV7-3,12,TRBJ2-2,CASSLRVGELFF
TRBV19,12,TRBJ1-2,CASRTAEGGYTF
TRBV5-1,15,TRBJ2-1,CASAPEFISYNEQFF
TRBV7-9,17,TRBJ1-3,CASSLLPGELPGNTIYF
TRBV2,13,TRBJ2-7,CASSESSVYEQYF
TRBV7-2,13,TRBJ2-1,CASSLGPANEQFF
TRBV6-5,15,TRBJ1-2,CASSSLTANDYGYTF
TRBV2,13,TRBJ1-6,CASKPQVEVPLHF
TRBV19,15,TRBJ2-4,CASSTAALAKNIQYF
TRBV9,16,TRBJ1-1,CASSVDGRGLNTEAFF
TRBV5-4,16,TRBJ2-5,CASSLTGRYGGETQYF
TRBV9,15,TRBJ1-1,CASSVAVGRNTEAFF
TRBV27,16,TRBJ2-1,CASTGLAGFSYNEQFF
TRBV4-1,16,TRBJ1-2,CASSQDGAALLGGYTF
TRBV10-1,15,TRBJ2-5,CASSGGDPLGETQYF
TRBV10-3,12,TRBJ2-7,CAISEELNEQYF
TRBV2,13,TRBJ1-4,CASSRTRNEKLFF
TRBV2,16,TRBJ2-2,CASTSTGRTNTGELFF
TRBV15,11,TRBJ2-2,CATSRTGELFF
TRBV11-2,15,TRBJ2-7,CASSSAGTGTYEQYF
TRBV5-1,15,TRBJ2-7,CASSFAGTVNYEQYF
TRBV18,15,TRBJ1-4,CASSPTGGTNEKLFF
TRBV6-2/TRBV6-3,17,TRBJ2-1,CASSYSVDRSSYNEQFF
TRBV11-2,13,TRBJ2-7,CASTDTSSYEQYF
TRBV18,17,TRBJ2-7,CASSRLGQGDGTYEQYF